A selection of T cell receptor beta chains follows, all from one sample in a study of T cell responses to AZD1222 COVID-19 vaccine. Profiled with immunoSEQ multiplex PCR; TCRdb holds only in-frame clones, not every one. The table lists approximately 100,000 clones, roughly nine tenths of them singletons. Material: peripheral blood, obtained on day 0 of AZD1222 vaccination. These receptors were obtained from an adult in good health. Both conserved end residues are part of each CDR3.

v_call: TRBV10-2; j_call: TRBJ2-5; cdr3_aa: CASSEWWAREETQYF
v_call: TRBV9; j_call: TRBJ2-7; cdr3_aa: CASSARDRVYEQYF
v_call: TRBV29-1; j_call: TRBJ1-2; cdr3_aa: CSVEGGTYGYTF
v_call: TRBV9; j_call: TRBJ2-3; cdr3_aa: CASSGAPQAGAWDTQYF
v_call: TRBV7-2; j_call: TRBJ1-1; cdr3_aa: CASSLSVGQGNTEAFF
v_call: TRBV7-2; j_call: TRBJ2-5; cdr3_aa: CASSISRRETQYF
v_call: TRBV5-6; j_call: TRBJ1-3; cdr3_aa: CASSLGGDSSGNTIYF
v_call: TRBV2; j_call: TRBJ2-2; cdr3_aa: CASSELAGAAGELFF
v_call: TRBV3-1/TRBV3-2; j_call: TRBJ2-1; cdr3_aa: CASSQEMAVHNEQFF
v_call: TRBV5-1; j_call: TRBJ2-2; cdr3_aa: CASSRTVTGELFF
v_call: TRBV24-1; j_call: TRBJ1-6; cdr3_aa: CATSGSSYNSPLHF
v_call: TRBV18; j_call: TRBJ1-2; cdr3_aa: CASSPPGYTGGYTF
v_call: TRBV7-2; j_call: TRBJ1-5; cdr3_aa: CASSADRAHQPQHF
v_call: TRBV24-1; j_call: TRBJ2-6; cdr3_aa: CATSPNPARSGANVLTF
v_call: TRBV5-1; j_call: TRBJ2-2; cdr3_aa: CASSIGQGPSSTGELFF
v_call: TRBV11-2; j_call: TRBJ1-5; cdr3_aa: CASSLGTRSNQPQHF
v_call: TRBV7-8; j_call: TRBJ1-2; cdr3_aa: CASSPKGTGAPGGYTF
v_call: TRBV6-4; j_call: TRBJ2-3; cdr3_aa: CASTTDTQYF
v_call: TRBV3-1/TRBV3-2; j_call: TRBJ2-7; cdr3_aa: CASSQNSGYYEQYF
v_call: TRBV9; j_call: TRBJ2-3; cdr3_aa: CASSRTSGGAITDTQYF
v_call: TRBV18; j_call: TRBJ2-1; cdr3_aa: CASSTTLAGEQFF
v_call: TRBV19; j_call: TRBJ1-1; cdr3_aa: CASSIGGAWGTEAFF
v_call: TRBV7-2; j_call: TRBJ1-1; cdr3_aa: CASSSRNRAQF
v_call: TRBV11-1; j_call: TRBJ1-4; cdr3_aa: CASSLGLFEKLFF
v_call: TRBV10-2; j_call: TRBJ2-2; cdr3_aa: CASSDGGSGELFF
v_call: TRBV11-3; j_call: TRBJ2-5; cdr3_aa: CASSPQPTSGVETQYF
v_call: TRBV10-3; j_call: TRBJ1-6; cdr3_aa: CAISSLATPNSPLHF
v_call: TRBV6-4; j_call: TRBJ1-2; cdr3_aa: CASKSGEPGGYTF
v_call: TRBV7-2; j_call: TRBJ1-3; cdr3_aa: CASSSYRGSSGNTIYF
v_call: TRBV30; j_call: TRBJ2-5; cdr3_aa: CAWSVPNIQYF
v_call: TRBV19; j_call: TRBJ1-4; cdr3_aa: CASSIRATSQELFF
v_call: TRBV18; j_call: TRBJ2-5; cdr3_aa: CASSPTGTGTETQYF